The 18 T cell receptor beta chains below come from one sample, sequenced in a study of blood T cell repertoires in COVID-19. Generated by immunoSEQ multiplex PCR, the TCRdb table keeps only in-frame clones and is missing some. The table includes around 97,000 clones, about 88% detected once. Sequencing was performed on peripheral blood. These receptors originate from a human donor in a cohort sampled during active COVID-19.

The chain has TRBV6-5 and TRBJ1-1; D is unresolved. This CDR3 has 12 residues. Between the trimmed V and J ends, which lost 11 bases and 1 base, there was a span of 11 bases. Germline V gene sequence: CDR1 MNHEY, CDR2 SVGAGI. The CDR3 reads CALRSWNTEAFF. DNA of the CDR3: TGTGCCCTCCGTTCTTGGAACACTGAAGCTTTCTTT.

The chain links TRBV19 to TRBJ1-3, with D possibly TRBD1 on 5 matching bases. The CDR3 spans 16 residues. Germline CDR1 reads LNHDA; CDR2 reads SQIVND (reference sequence). Trimming pared 5 bases from V and 0 bases from J, leaving 14 bases between. The CDR3 reads CASSPPRGTSGNTIYF. In DNA, the CDR3 is TGTGCCAGTAGTCCCCCCCGGGGGACCTCTGGAAACACCATATATTTT.

The chain carries TRBV7-9 and TRBJ2-1, with 7 nucleotides matching TRBD2. Germline V gene data show CDR1 as SEHNR and CDR2 as FQNEAQ (reference sequence). The CDR3 is 14 amino acids. V lost 1 base, J lost 7 bases, and 4 bases stayed unmatched. This CDR3 reads CASSLGISGNEQFF. Here the CDR3 DNA reads TGTGCCAGCAGCTTAGGGATTAGCGGGAATGAGCAGTTCTTC.

In its sample, this clone was seen once. This chain uses TRBV11-1 with TRBJ2-5; 10 nucleotides match TRBD1. V shed 3 bases, J shed 5 bases, and the junction held 3 bases outside the gene matches. Per the germline V gene, CDR1 is SGHAT and CDR2 is FQDESV (reference sequence). This CDR3 spans 14 amino acids. In nucleotides, the CDR3 is TGTGCCAGCAGCTTCGACAGGGGGCGGGAGACCCAGTACTTC. Its protein product is CASSFDRGRETQYF.

The chain links TRBV20-1 to TRBJ2-3; unclear D gene. The germline V and J ends were trimmed by 8 bases and 4 bases, with 7 bases remaining between them. This CDR3 has 10 amino acids. The germline V gene has CDR1 DFQATT and CDR2 SNEGSKA (reference sequence). CDR3 amino acids: CSRVSDTQYF. The CDR3 region has the DNA TGCAGTCGTGTTTCAGATACGCAGTATTTT.

This chain links TRBV9 with TRBJ1-3; possible D gene TRBD1, 5 bases. CDR3 length: 18 residues. Germline V gene data show CDR1 as SGDLS and CDR2 as YYNGEE. Trimming cost V 4 bases and J 2 bases, with 22 bases left between them. This chain's CDR3 is CASSPRPGLGRPGNTIYF. DNA of the CDR3: TGTGCCAGCAGCCCCCGTCCGGGACTGGGACGCCCTGGAAACACCATATATTTT.

This chain uses TRBV29-1 with TRBJ1-4, with 9 bases lining up with TRBD1. Germline V gene lookup returns CDR1 SQVTM and CDR2 ANQGSEA. CDR3 length equals 13 residues. V was clipped by 6 bases and J by 6 bases; unmatched bases: 5. The CDR3 spells CSVEQGADEKLFF. The CDR3 DNA sequence: TGCAGCGTCGAACAGGGGGCTGATGAAAAACTGTTTTTT.

This chain joins TRBV3-1 (or the pseudogene TRBV3-2) and TRBJ2-3, with D possibly matching TRBD2 (6 bases). The CDR3 sequence is 15 residues long. V was shortened by 4 bases and J by 4 bases, with 15 bases between the two germline ends. Germline V lookup: CDR1 LGHDT, CDR2 YNNKEL (reference sequence). The CDR3 loop is CASSRLGRASDTQYF. CDR3 DNA: TGTGCCAGCAGCCGACTAGGCAGGGCGTCAGATACGCAGTATTTT.

The V gene is TRBV5-4, the J gene TRBJ2-4; 7 bases match TRBD1. The CDR3 covers 12 residues. J was trimmed by 8 bases and V by 2 bases; bases with no gene match: 1. The germline V gene has CDR1 SGHNT and CDR2 YYREEE (reference sequence). The CDR3 region is CASSLTGDIQYF. The CDR3 DNA sequence: TGTGCCAGCAGCTTAACAGGGGACATTCAGTACTTC.

This clone was picked up one time. This chain connects TRBV18 to TRBJ2-2; D remains unclear. This CDR3 spans 13 amino acids. V was trimmed by 3 bases and J by 4 bases, leaving 6 bases between them. Germline CDR1 is KGHSH and CDR2 is LQKENI. The CDR3 region has the DNA TGTGCCAGCTCACCCTCGGGCACCGGGGAGCTGTTTTTT. Its translation: CASSPSGTGELFF.

The rearrangement links TRBV19 to TRBJ1-2, with TRBD1 matching over 7 bases. Germline trimming cut 4 bases from V and 4 bases from J; bases unmatched to any gene: 9. The germline CDR1 and CDR2 sequences are LNHDA and SQIVND (reference sequence). The CDR3 is 15 amino acids. This chain's CDR3 is CASSKQLQGTYGYTF. In nucleotides, the CDR3 is TGTGCCAGTAGTAAACAATTACAGGGGACCTATGGCTACACCTTC.

This clone was seen more than once but under ten times. The J gene is TRBJ1-6, the V gene TRBV2; D may be TRBD1 (5 bases). Trimming took off 6 bases at V and 7 bases at J, with 13 bases between the two ends. Germline V gene data show CDR1 as SNHLY and CDR2 as FYNNEI. There are 14 residues in the CDR3. The CDR3 nucleotides are TGTGCCAGCAGGCTTAGGGGATCAAATTCACCCCTCCACTTT. Translating it yields CASRLRGSNSPLHF.

The genes are TRBV11-2 and TRBJ1-1; D unclear. V lost 1 base, J lost 6 bases, and 12 bases lay in between. The germline gives CDR1 SGHAT, CDR2 FQNNGV. There are 14 residues in the CDR3. The CDR3 region is CASSLGASRSEAFF. The CDR3 DNA follows: TGTGCCAGCAGCTTAGGGGCTAGCAGATCTGAAGCTTTCTTT.

This clone appeared a single time. V is TRBV14 and J is TRBJ2-5; 11 bases match TRBD2. The CDR3 extends over 16 amino acids. CDR1 and CDR2 (germline): SGHDN, FVKESK. Trimming took 1 base from V and 5 from J; bases not matched to a gene: 6. CDR3 residues: CASSQGLAGGQETQYF. CDR3 sequence (DNA): TGTGCCAGCAGCCAAGGGCTAGCGGGAGGCCAGGAGACCCAGTACTTC.

The genes are TRBV9 and TRBJ2-7; 7 bases agree with TRBD2. The CDR3 has 14 residues. The J segment lost 6 bases and the V segment lost 0 bases, leaving 6 bases of the junction unmatched. Germline V lookup: CDR1 SGDLS, CDR2 YYNGEE. The CDR3 here is CASSVAASGSEQYF. DNA for the CDR3: TGTGCCAGCAGCGTAGCGGCTAGCGGATCCGAGCAGTACTTC.

This sequence joins TRBV2 and TRBJ2-1, with a possible D match to TRBD1 (6 bases). Trimming took 5 bases from V and 3 from J, leaving 8 bases between them. The CDR3 spans 13 residues. CDR1 and CDR2 from the germline V gene are SNHLY and FYNNEI. CDR3 sequence: CASSTGRYNEQFF. CDR3 DNA: TGTGCCAGCAGTACAGGGCGCTACAATGAGCAGTTCTTC.

The J gene is TRBJ1-2, the V gene TRBV5-1; 7 bases map to TRBD1. Germline trimming cut 3 bases from V and 0 bases from J; bases unmatched to any gene: 5. The germline gives CDR1 SGHRS, CDR2 YFSETQ. The CDR3 extends over 15 amino acids. The CDR3 DNA reads TGCGCCAGCAGCTCAGGGGACAGTCCTAACTATGGCTACACCTTC. Protein sequence: CASSSGDSPNYGYTF.

This chain joins TRBV21-1 and TRBJ2-3; the table's D call of TRBD1 was not tested on the DNA. TRBV21-1 is described as a pseudogene. The CDR3 is 15 residues long. The CDR3 DNA is TGTGCCAGCAGCAAGAGGACAGGCAGCACAGATACGCAGTATTTT. Encoded protein: CASSKRTGSTDTQYF.